The 24 T cell receptor beta chains below come from one sample, sequenced in a study of blood T cell repertoires in COVID-19. The repertoire was sequenced with immunoSEQ multiplex PCR; TCRdb's copy has only in-frame clones and lacks some. The profile shows over 70,000 clones, 80% to 90% of them singletons. Sequencing was done on a sample of peripheral blood. The receptors here all came from a human donor in a cohort sampled during active COVID-19.

V and J are TRBV6-5 and TRBJ2-3, with D perhaps TRBD2 (6 bases). This CDR3 is built from 14 residues. Trimming took 7 bases from V and 4 from J, leaving 15 bases between them. Per the germline V gene, CDR1 is MNHEY and CDR2 is SVGAGI. CDR3 coding DNA: TGTGCCAGCAAAGCGGGCCGCACGGCAGATACGCAGTATTTT. Amino acid sequence: CASKAGRTADTQYF.

The genes are TRBV9 and TRBJ2-2, with 8 bases lining up with TRBD2. This CDR3 region has 18 residues. Germline CDR1 reads SGDLS; CDR2 reads YYNGEE. Trimming took 3 bases from V and 4 from J; bases not matched to a gene: 14. The CDR3 sequence: CASSGARIGLASTGELFF. DNA for the CDR3: TGTGCCAGCAGCGGGGCGCGAATTGGACTAGCTTCCACCGGGGAGCTGTTTTTT.

V usage is TRBV27 and J usage is TRBJ1-4; no clear D gene. Between the trimmed V and J ends, which lost 6 bases and 5 bases, there was a span of 19 bases. The germline gives CDR1 MNHEY, CDR2 SMNVEV (reference sequence). The CDR3 loop spans 16 amino acids. The DNA of the CDR3 is TGTGCCAGCAGCGGGAGGACCGACCAGAGGAATGAAAAACTGTTTTTT. Protein sequence: CASSGRTDQRNEKLFF.

The genes are TRBV7-2 and TRBJ1-1; tentatively, D is TRBD1 (5 bases). Trimming left V 0 bases short and J 2 bases short, with 10 bases between. This CDR3 has 15 amino acids. Germline lookup yields CDR1 SGHTA and CDR2 FQGNSA. The CDR3 loop is CASSLAPRANTEAFF. The CDR3 DNA sequence: TGTGCCAGCAGCTTAGCGCCCAGGGCCAACACTGAAGCTTTCTTT.

J is TRBJ1-2 and V is TRBV5-8, with 8 bases lining up with TRBD1. Germline V lookup: CDR1 SGHTS, CDR2 YDEGEE. The CDR3 length is 15 residues. With V trimmed by 4 bases and J by 5 bases, 10 bases remained unmatched. CDR3 loop: CASSTDRAGGYGYTF. In DNA form, the CDR3 reads TGTGCCAGCAGCACGGACAGGGCGGGAGGGTATGGCTACACCTTC.

The chain employs TRBV5-4 and TRBJ2-2; TRBD2 is a possible D gene (7 bases). The CDR3 totals 15 residues. The V gene's germline CDR1 is SGHNT and CDR2 YYREEE (reference sequence). Trimming removed 2 bases from V and 3 bases from J, with 11 bases in between. CDR3 sequence: CASSFGGRDTGELFF. The CDR3 bases are TGTGCCAGCAGCTTCGGGGGGCGGGACACCGGGGAGCTGTTTTTT.

The chain carries TRBV18 and TRBJ2-7; D gene uncertain. CDR3 size: 12 residues. Germline-derived CDR1 and CDR2 are KGHSH and LQKENI. Trimming left V 3 bases short and J 3 bases short, with 6 bases between. The DNA of the CDR3 is TGTGCCAGCTCACCCCAGGACTACGAGCAGTACTTC. This encodes CASSPQDYEQYF.

This rearrangement joins TRBV29-1 to TRBJ2-7; no reliable D call. Per the germline V gene, CDR1 is SQVTM and CDR2 is ANQGSEA. Between the trimmed V and J ends, which lost 7 bases and 3 bases, there was a span of 13 bases. The CDR3 covers 12 residues. The CDR3 spells CSALLSGYEQYF. Written as DNA, the CDR3 is TGCAGCGCTTTACTTTCGGGCTACGAGCAGTACTTC.

This rearrangement joins TRBV6-5 to TRBJ2-7; possibly TRBD1 for D (6 bases). The CDR3 spans 14 residues. V was pared by 7 bases and J by 3 bases, with 16 bases between. The germline gives CDR1 MNHEY, CDR2 SVGAGI. The DNA for the CDR3 is TGTGCCAGCATAGGGGGTGGGATTGACTACGAGCAGTACTTC. As protein: CASIGGGIDYEQYF.

The chain has TRBV11-2 and TRBJ2-1; possible D gene TRBD1, 6 bases. The germline V and J ends were trimmed by 5 bases and 4 bases, with 15 bases remaining between them. This CDR3 is 15 amino acids long. Germline CDR1 is SGHAT and CDR2 is FQNNGV. The CDR3 sequence is CASSHTGNTYNEQFF. CDR3 coding DNA: TGTGCCAGCAGCCACACAGGGAATACGTACAATGAGCAGTTCTTC.

The V and J genes are TRBV11-3 and TRBJ2-7, with 12 bases lining up with TRBD2. Trimming at V came to 5 bases and at J to 3 bases, leaving 5 bases not matched to a gene. Looked up from germline, CDR1 is SGHNT and CDR2 is YENEEA. This CDR3 spans 15 amino acids. The CDR3 region is CASSPGLAGFYEQYF. The CDR3, as DNA: TGTGCCAGCAGCCCCGGACTAGCGGGATTCTACGAGCAGTACTTC.

The V call is TRBV2, the J call TRBJ2-7; 10 bases match TRBD1. This CDR3 has 15 residues. The V segment lost 7 bases and the J segment 2 bases; nucleotides outside the gene matches: 8. Per the germline V gene, CDR1 is SNHLY and CDR2 is FYNNEI. The CDR3 reads CASKGQGISTYEQYF. CDR3 sequence (DNA): TGTGCCAGCAAGGGACAGGGGATTTCGACCTACGAGCAGTACTTC.

The chain has TRBV5-6 and TRBJ2-5; TRBD2 matches at 8 bases. Germline values: CDR1 SGHDT, CDR2 YYEEEE. Germline trimming cut 0 bases from V and 1 base from J; bases unmatched to any gene: 2. The CDR3 is 15 amino acids. CDR3 loop: CASSLVLAGQETQYF. In DNA form, the CDR3 reads TGTGCCAGCAGCTTGGTCCTAGCGGGCCAAGAGACCCAGTACTTC.

V is TRBV7-6 and J is TRBJ2-2, with TRBD2 matching over 7 bases. Germline assignment: CDR1 SGHVS and CDR2 FNYEAQ. The CDR3 loop spans 15 amino acids. The V segment lost 5 bases and the J segment 7 bases; nucleotides outside the gene matches: 10. In DNA, the CDR3 is TGTGCCAGCAGCCTTGGGGAGGGGTGGATCGGGGAGCTGTTTTTT. Translated: CASSLGEGWIGELFF.

V usage is TRBV10-1 and J usage is TRBJ2-5; 8 bases agree with TRBD2. The V gene end was trimmed by 7 bases and the J gene end by 5 bases; junction bases not matched to a gene: 6. Per germline, CDR1 WNHNN and CDR2 SYGVQD (reference sequence). The CDR3 extends over 13 amino acids. CDR3 region: CASKAREVETQYF. For the CDR3, the DNA is TGCGCCAGCAAGGCGCGGGAGGTTGAGACCCAGTACTTC.

The rearrangement links TRBV29-1 to TRBJ2-7, with TRBD2 as a possible D gene (7 bases). Germline-derived CDR1 and CDR2 are SQVTM and ANQGSEA. CDR3 length: 15 amino acids. Between the trimmed V and J ends, which lost 8 bases and 2 bases, there was a span of 22 bases. The CDR3 DNA follows: TGCAGCTTTTCTGTGGGAGGGACAAGGCCCTACGAGCAGTACTTC. It codes for CSFSVGGTRPYEQYF.

In this sample, this clone turned up a few times. The chain is built from TRBV19 and TRBJ2-2; 8 bases are shared with TRBD1. From germline, CDR1 is LNHDA and CDR2 SQIVND (reference sequence). The CDR3 spans 15 residues. V was pared by 8 bases and J by 3 bases, with 8 bases of the junction left unmatched. In nucleotides, the CDR3 is TGTGCCAGTCACAGGGGGAGCGGTTACACCGGGGAGCTGTTTTTT. Translating it yields CASHRGSGYTGELFF.

The rearrangement joins TRBV6-4 to TRBJ1-4; D is undetermined. CDR1 and CDR2 from the germline V gene are MRHNA and SNTAGT. The CDR3 is 16 amino acids. V was trimmed by 4 bases and J by 2 bases, leaving 14 bases between them. CDR3 loop: CASSGETYFTNEKLFF. The CDR3 DNA sequence: TGTGCCAGCAGTGGGGAGACTTACTTTACTAATGAAAAACTGTTTTTT.

In this sample, this clone turned up once. V usage is TRBV3-1 (or the pseudogene TRBV3-2) and J usage is TRBJ2-1; 10 bases fit TRBD2. Per germline, CDR1 LGHDT and CDR2 YNNKEL (reference sequence). This CDR3 contains 15 residues. V shed 2 bases and J 10 bases; nucleotides not matched to a gene: 8. The CDR3 DNA follows: TGTGCCAGCAGCCAAAGGCTAGCGGGAGAGGGGGAGCAGTTCTTC. Protein: CASSQRLAGEGEQFF.

The chain couples TRBV28 to TRBJ2-1, with 11 bases lining up with TRBD2. The CDR3 extends over 17 amino acids. Trimming removed 5 bases from V and 2 bases from J; junction bases left unmatched: 8. In germline, CDR1 is MDHEN, CDR2 SYDVKM. CDR3 DNA: TGTGCCAGCAGTGAGACTAGCGGGAAACACCCCTACAATGAGCAGTTCTTC. Protein: CASSETSGKHPYNEQFF.

Comments on this clone: One junction end disagrees with the germline gene, perhaps due to a read error. V usage is TRBV7-7 and J usage is TRBJ2-1; D is unclear. Germline values: CDR1 SSHAT, CDR2 FNYEAQ (reference sequence). This CDR3 has 15 amino acids. The CDR3 reads CASSLGLVSSNEQFF. Written as DNA, the CDR3 is TGTGCTAGCAGCTTAGGTCTGGTCTCGAGCAATGAGCAGTTCTTC.

This chain connects TRBV4-1 to TRBJ2-5; D perhaps matches TRBD2 (7 bases). This CDR3 spans 16 amino acids. Per germline, CDR1 MGHRA and CDR2 YSYEKL. Trimming took 3 bases from V and 4 from J, leaving 18 bases between them. The CDR3 sequence is CASSQGLAEGGETQYF. In DNA, the CDR3 is TGCGCCAGCAGCCAGGGCCTAGCGGAGGGGGGAGAGACCCAGTACTTC.

This clone has a single count. V usage is TRBV27 and J usage is TRBJ2-6; the D gene is possibly TRBD1 (5 bases). Trimming pared 3 bases from V and 4 bases from J, leaving 13 bases between. Germline CDR1 is MNHEY and CDR2 is SMNVEV (reference sequence). CDR3 length equals 16 residues. The CDR3 here is CASSFFDSAGANVLTF. DNA of the CDR3: TGTGCCAGCAGTTTCTTCGACAGCGCAGGGGCCAACGTCCTGACTTTC. The variable domain in full, completed from reference TRBV27 and TRBJ2-6, reads EAQVTQNPRYLITVTGKKLTVTCSQNMNHEYMSWYRQDPGLGLRQIYYSMNVEVTDKGDVPEGYKVSRKEKRNFPLILESPSPNQTSLYFCASSFFDSAGANVLTFGAGSRLTVL.

The rearrangement links TRBV9 to TRBJ2-1; the match to TRBD2 covers 12 bases. Trimming at V came to 0 bases and at J to 2 bases, leaving 3 bases not matched to a gene. From germline, CDR1 is SGDLS and CDR2 YYNGEE. CDR3 length: 17 residues. The CDR3 here is CASSVGPSGGAYNEQFF. CDR3 coding DNA: TGTGCCAGCAGCGTAGGGCCTAGCGGGGGGGCCTACAATGAGCAGTTCTTC.